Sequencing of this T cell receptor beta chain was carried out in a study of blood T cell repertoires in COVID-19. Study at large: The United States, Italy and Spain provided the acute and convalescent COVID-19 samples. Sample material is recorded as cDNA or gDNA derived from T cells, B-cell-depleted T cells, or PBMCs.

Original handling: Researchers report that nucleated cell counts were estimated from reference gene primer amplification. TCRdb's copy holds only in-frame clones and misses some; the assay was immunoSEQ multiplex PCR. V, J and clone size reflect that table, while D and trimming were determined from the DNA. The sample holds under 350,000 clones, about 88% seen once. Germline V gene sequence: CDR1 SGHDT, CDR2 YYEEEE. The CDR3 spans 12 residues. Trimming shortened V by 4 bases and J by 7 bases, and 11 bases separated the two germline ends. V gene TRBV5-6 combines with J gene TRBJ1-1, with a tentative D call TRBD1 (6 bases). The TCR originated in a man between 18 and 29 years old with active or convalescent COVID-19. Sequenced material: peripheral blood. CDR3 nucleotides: TGTGCCAGCAGCATGCCGGACAGTGAAGCTTTCTTT. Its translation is CASSMPDSEAFF.